A single sample gave rise to the 3 T cell receptor beta chains below, sequenced in a study of spatial heterogeneity in lung cancer. Study-wide results and limits: Within tumors, counts of expanded alpha and beta TCRs tracked tumor mutation counts.

The antigens these receptors bind are not known. Sample time point: sample taken at primary tumor resection. MiXCR, run by TCRdb on the 5' RACE reads, gives a single entry per CDR3 protein. This sample has about 2,300 distinct CDR3 sequences; about a fifth occur once, and the top ten carry 20% to 25%. The source was lung tumor tissue, collected at surgery. The receptor source for this set is a male donor with early-stage non-small cell lung cancer.

This clonotype has at least ten counts. Because the library targeted alpha chains, this beta chain is an off-target read whose size means little. V gene TRBV12-3 or TRBV12-4 combines with J gene TRBJ1-6; 7 positions agree with TRBD1. The V and J ends lost 3 bases and 7 bases, in that order; junction bases with no gene match: 6. This CDR3 has 15 residues. The CDR3 protein is CASSLRGGSNSPLHF. CDR3 nucleotide sequence: TGTGCCAGCAGTTTGCGAGGGGGCAGCAATTCACCCCTCCACTTT.

In its sample, this clonotype is medium-sized. This beta chain is off target for a library built for alpha chains, so its abundance means little. This rearrangement joins TRBV28 to TRBJ2-3; D is unresolved. V lost 2 bases and J 0 bases, leaving 12 bases between the germline ends. CDR1 is MDHEN, CDR2 SYDVKM, per germline. The CDR3 totals 16 residues. CDR3 in amino acids: CASSLLGRTSTDTQYF. The DNA for the CDR3 is TGTGCCAGCAGTTTACTAGGCAGAACTAGCACAGATACGCAGTATTTT.

This clonotype was recorded only once. Within a library made for alpha chains, this beta chain is off target, and its count is uninformative. The chain uses TRBV5-1 and TRBJ1-6; 9 bases fit TRBD1. CDR3 length: 15 amino acids. Germline V gene lookup returns CDR1 SGHRS and CDR2 YFSETQ. Trimming took 0 bases from V and 6 from J; bases not matched to a gene: 1. As DNA, the CDR3 is TGCGCCAGCAGCTTGGGGACAGGGGTTAATTCACCCCTCCACTTT. This codes for CASSLGTGVNSPLHF.